The 4 T cell receptor beta chains below come from one sample, sequenced in a study of OX40 agonist ivuxolimab in advanced cancers. Assay: immunoSEQ multiplex PCR; the TCRdb copy retains only in-frame clones and omits some. Among tens of thousands of clones listed, around nine tenths were seen once. The sequenced sample was CD4+ or CD8+ T cells sorted from blood, obtained in a trial of the OX40 agonist ivuxolimab. These receptors were obtained from an adult with an advanced solid tumor such as melanoma, head and neck, liver or kidney cancer.

The chain carries TRBV5-1 and TRBJ2-2; 9 bases match TRBD2. The CDR3 is 16 residues long. The V gene end was trimmed by 1 base and the J gene end by 6 bases; junction bases not matched to a gene: 7. CDR1 is SGHRS, CDR2 YFSETQ, per germline. The CDR3 sequence: CASSLLVAGEAGELFF. The CDR3 DNA is TGCGCCAGCAGCTTGTTGGTAGCGGGAGAGGCCGGGGAGCTGTTTTTT.

J is TRBJ2-1 and V is TRBV11-2; 11 bases are shared with TRBD2. Germline assignment: CDR1 SGHAT and CDR2 FQNNGV. The CDR3 is 16 amino acids. After removal of 0 bases from V and 9 bases from J, the junction contained 7 bases not matched to a gene. The CDR3 sequence is CASSLESSLAGVEQFF. The CDR3 nucleotides are TGTGCCAGCAGCTTAGAATCGTCACTAGCGGGGGTTGAGCAGTTCTTC. Based on the CDR3 plus reference TRBV11-2 and TRBJ2-1, the full variable domain is EAGVAQSPRYKIIEKRQSVAFWCNPISGHATLYWYQQILGQGPKLLIQFQNNGVVDDSQLPKDRFSAERLKGVDSTLKIQPAKLEDSAVYLCASSLESSLAGVEQFFGPGTRLTVL.

The V and J genes are TRBV28 and TRBJ2-1; 8 bases match TRBD2. This CDR3 spans 15 amino acids. The trim removed 3 bases at V and 6 bases at J, leaving 7 bases unmatched. Germline-derived CDR1 and CDR2 are MDHEN and SYDVKM. The CDR3 nucleotides read TGTGCCAGCAGTTTTACCAGCGGGAGCTTCAATGAGCAGTTCTTC. Its protein product is CASSFTSGSFNEQFF.

The sample holds one count of this clone. The chain couples TRBV7-2 to TRBJ1-5, with no clear D. Deletions cut 3 bases from V and 4 bases from J, with 7 bases between. Per the germline V gene, CDR1 is SGHTA and CDR2 is FQGNSA. The CDR3 has 13 amino acids. CDR3 nucleotides: TGTGCCAGCAGCTTTCGAGGGAATCAGCCCCAGCATTTT. It yields the protein CASSFRGNQPQHF.